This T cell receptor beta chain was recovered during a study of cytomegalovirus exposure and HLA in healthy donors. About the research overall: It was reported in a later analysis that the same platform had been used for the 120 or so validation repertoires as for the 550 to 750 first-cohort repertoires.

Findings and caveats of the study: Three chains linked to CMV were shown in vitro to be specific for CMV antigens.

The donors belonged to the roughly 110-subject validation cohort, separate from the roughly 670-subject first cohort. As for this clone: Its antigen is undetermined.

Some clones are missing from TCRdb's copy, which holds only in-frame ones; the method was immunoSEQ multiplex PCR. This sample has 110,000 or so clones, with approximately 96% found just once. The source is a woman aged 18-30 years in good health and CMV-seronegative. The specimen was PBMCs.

CDR3 DNA: TGTGCCAGCAGCTTGGATATAGGGGTGGATATCCAAGAGACCCAGTACTTC. Amino acid sequence: CASSLDIGVDIQETQYF. The chain links TRBV5-6 to TRBJ2-5, with a weak D call TRBD1 (5 bases). The germline V and J ends were trimmed by 0 bases and 1 base, with 16 bases remaining between them. The CDR3 consists of 17 residues. CDR1 and CDR2 (germline): SGHDT, YYEEEE.